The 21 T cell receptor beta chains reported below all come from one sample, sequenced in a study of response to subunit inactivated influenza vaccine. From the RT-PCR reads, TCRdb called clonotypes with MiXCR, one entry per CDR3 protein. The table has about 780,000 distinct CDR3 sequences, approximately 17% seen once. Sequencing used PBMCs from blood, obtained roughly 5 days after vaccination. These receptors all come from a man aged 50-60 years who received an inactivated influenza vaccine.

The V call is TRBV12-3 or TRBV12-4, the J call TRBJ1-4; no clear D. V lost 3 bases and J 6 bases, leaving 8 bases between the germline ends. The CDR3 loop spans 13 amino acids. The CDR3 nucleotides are TGTGCCAGCAGTTTGAACGGCTATGAAAAACTGTTTTTT. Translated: CASSLNGYEKLFF.

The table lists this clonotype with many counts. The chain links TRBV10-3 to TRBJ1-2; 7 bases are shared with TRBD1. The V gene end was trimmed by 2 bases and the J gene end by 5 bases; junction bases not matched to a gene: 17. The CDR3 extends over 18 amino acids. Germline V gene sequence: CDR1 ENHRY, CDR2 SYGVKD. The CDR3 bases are TGTGCCATCAGTGAGGTCCTGTTTGCGGGACAGAAAGATTATGGCTACACCTTC. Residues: CAISEVLFAGQKDYGYTF.

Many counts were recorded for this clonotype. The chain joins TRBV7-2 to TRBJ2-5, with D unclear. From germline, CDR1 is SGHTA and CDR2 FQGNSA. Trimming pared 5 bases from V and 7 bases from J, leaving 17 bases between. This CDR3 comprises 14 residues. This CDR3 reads CASSPPGLGSTQYF. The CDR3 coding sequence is TGTGCCAGCAGCCCCCCCGGGCTCGGTTCGACCCAGTACTTC.

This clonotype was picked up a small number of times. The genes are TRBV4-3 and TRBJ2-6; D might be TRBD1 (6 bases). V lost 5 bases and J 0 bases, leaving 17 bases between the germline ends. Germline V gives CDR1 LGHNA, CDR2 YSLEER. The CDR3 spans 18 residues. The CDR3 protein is CASSSLGQGLSGANVLTF. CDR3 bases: TGCGCCAGCAGCTCCCTGGGACAAGGGCTCTCTGGGGCCAACGTCCTGACTTTC.

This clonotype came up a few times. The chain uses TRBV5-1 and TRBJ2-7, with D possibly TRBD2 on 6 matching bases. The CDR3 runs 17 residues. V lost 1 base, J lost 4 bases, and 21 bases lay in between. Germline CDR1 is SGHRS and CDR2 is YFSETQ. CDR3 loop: CASSLRSRGAGGYEQYF. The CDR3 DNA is TGCGCCAGCAGCTTGAGGTCCCGGGGCGCTGGAGGGTACGAGCAGTACTTC. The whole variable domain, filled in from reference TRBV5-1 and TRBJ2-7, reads KAGVTQTPRYLIKTRGQQVTLSCSPISGHRSVSWYQQTPGQGLQFLFEYFSETQRNKGNFPGRFSGRQFSNSRSEMNVSTLELGDSALYLCASSLRSRGAGGYEQYFGPGTRLTVT.

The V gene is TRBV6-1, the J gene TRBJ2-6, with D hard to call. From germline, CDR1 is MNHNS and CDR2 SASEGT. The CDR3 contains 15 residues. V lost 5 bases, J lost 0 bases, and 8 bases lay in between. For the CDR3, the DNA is TGTGCCAGCAGTCCTCGTCACTCTGGGGCCAACGTCCTGACTTTC. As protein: CASSPRHSGANVLTF.

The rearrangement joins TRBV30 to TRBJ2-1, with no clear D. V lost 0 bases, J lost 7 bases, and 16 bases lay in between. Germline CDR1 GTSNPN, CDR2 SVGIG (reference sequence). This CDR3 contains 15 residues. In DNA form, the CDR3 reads TGTGCCTGGAGTGTACTTTTCTCGGGTGGGAATGAGCAGTTCTTC. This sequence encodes CAWSVLFSGGNEQFF.

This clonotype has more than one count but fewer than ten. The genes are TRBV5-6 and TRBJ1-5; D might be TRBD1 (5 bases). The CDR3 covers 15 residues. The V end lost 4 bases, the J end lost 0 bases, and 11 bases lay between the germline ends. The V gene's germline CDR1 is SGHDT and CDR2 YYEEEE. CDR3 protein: CASSNQGYSNQPQHF. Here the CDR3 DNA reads TGTGCCAGCAGCAACCAGGGATATAGCAATCAGCCCCAGCATTTT.

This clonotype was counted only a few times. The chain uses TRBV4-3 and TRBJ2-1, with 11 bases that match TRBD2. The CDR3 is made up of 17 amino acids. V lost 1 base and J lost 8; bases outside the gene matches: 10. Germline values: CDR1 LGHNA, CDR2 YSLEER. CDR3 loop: CASSQASGRFRGDEQFF. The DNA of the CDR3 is TGCGCCAGCAGCCAAGCTAGCGGGAGGTTTCGAGGGGATGAGCAGTTCTTC.

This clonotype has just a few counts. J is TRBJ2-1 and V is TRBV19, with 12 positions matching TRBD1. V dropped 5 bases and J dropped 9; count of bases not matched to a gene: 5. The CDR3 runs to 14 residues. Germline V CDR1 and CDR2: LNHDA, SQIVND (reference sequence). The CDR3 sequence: CASSLGQGAGEQFF. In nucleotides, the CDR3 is TGTGCCAGTAGTTTGGGACAGGGGGCAGGTGAGCAGTTCTTC.

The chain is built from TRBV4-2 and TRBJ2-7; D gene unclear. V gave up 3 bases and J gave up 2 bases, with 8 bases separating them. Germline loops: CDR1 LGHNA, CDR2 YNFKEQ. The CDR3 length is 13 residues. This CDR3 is CASSQNKAYEQYF. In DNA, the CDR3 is TGTGCCAGCAGCCAGAATAAAGCCTACGAGCAGTACTTC.

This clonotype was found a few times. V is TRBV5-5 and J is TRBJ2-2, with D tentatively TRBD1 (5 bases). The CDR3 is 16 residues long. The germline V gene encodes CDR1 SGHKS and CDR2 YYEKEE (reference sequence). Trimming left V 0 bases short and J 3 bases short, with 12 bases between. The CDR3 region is CASSLAARADTGELFF. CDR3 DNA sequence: TGTGCCAGCAGCTTGGCGGCCAGGGCGGACACCGGGGAGCTGTTTTTT.

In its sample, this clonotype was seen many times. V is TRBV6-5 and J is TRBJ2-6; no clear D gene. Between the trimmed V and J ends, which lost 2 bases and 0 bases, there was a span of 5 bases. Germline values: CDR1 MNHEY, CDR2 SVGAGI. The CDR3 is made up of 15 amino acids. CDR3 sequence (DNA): TGTGCCAGCAGTTACCGATCCTCTGGGGCCAACGTCCTGACTTTC. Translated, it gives CASSYRSSGANVLTF.

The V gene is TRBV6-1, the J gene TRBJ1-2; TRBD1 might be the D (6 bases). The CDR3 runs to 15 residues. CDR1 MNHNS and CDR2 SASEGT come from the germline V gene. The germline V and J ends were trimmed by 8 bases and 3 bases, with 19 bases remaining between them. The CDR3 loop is CASRRGGGRDYGYTF. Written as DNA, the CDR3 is TGTGCCAGCCGGAGGGGGGGAGGTAGAGACTATGGCTACACCTTC.

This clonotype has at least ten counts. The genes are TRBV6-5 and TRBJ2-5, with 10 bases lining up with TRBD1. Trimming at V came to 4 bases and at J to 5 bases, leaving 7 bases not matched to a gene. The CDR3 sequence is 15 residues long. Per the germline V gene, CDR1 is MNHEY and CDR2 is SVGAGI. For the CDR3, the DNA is TGTGCCAGCAGTTTGACAGGGGGCGTATGGGAGACCCAGTACTTC. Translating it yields CASSLTGGVWETQYF.

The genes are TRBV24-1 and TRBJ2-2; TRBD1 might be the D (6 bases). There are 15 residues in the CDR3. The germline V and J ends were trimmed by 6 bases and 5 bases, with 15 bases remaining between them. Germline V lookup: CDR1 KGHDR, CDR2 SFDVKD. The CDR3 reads CATSPTGTGTGELFF. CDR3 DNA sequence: TGTGCCACCAGTCCCACAGGGACGGGGACCGGGGAGCTGTTTTTT.

The CDR3 bases are TGTGCCAGCAGCTTAGCAGCTAGCGGGGGCAATGAGCAGTTCTTC. It specifies CASSLAASGGNEQFF. The V gene is TRBV7-9, the J gene TRBJ2-1, with 10 nucleotides matching TRBD2. V shed 0 bases, J shed 6 bases, and the junction held 2 bases outside the gene matches. Germline values: CDR1 SEHNR, CDR2 FQNEAQ (reference sequence). The CDR3 runs 15 residues. Filled out from reference TRBV7-9 and TRBJ2-1, the complete variable domain reads DTGVSQNPRHKITKRGQNVTFRCDPISEHNRLYWYRQTLGQGPEFLTYFQNEAQLEKSRLLSDRFSAERPKGSFSTLEIQRTEQGDSAMYLCASSLAASGGNEQFFGPGTRLTVL.

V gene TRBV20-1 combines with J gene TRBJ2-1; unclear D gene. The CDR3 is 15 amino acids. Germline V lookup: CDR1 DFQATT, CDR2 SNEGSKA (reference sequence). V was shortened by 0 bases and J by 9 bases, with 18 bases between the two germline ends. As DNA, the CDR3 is TGCAGTGCTAGAGATCTGAAACTGACCTGGAGTGAGCAGTTCTTC. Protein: CSARDLKLTWSEQFF.

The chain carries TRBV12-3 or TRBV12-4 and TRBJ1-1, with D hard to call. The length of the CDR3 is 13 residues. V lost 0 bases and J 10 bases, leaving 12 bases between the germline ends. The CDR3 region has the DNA TGTGCCAGCAGTTTAGCGGGGAGGGCTAGAGCTTTCTTT. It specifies CASSLAGRARAFF.

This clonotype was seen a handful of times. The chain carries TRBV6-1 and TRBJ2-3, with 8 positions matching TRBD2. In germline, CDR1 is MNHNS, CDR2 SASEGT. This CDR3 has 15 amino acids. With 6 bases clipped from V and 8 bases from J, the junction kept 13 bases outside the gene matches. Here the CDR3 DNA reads TGTGCCAGCAGAGGGGCGGGGGGTTTAGGACGTACGCAGTATTTT. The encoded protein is CASRGAGGLGRTQYF.

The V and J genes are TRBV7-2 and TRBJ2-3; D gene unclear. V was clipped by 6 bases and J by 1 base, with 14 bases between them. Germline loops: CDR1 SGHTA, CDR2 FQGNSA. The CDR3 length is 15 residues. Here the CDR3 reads CASSFQARRTDTQYF. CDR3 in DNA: TGTGCCAGCAGTTTCCAAGCCCGACGCACAGATACGCAGTATTTT.